This T cell receptor (beta chain) was found in a study of blood T cells in healthy people across ages. Through a sample-barcoded 5' primer and a J-beta primer mix, a second PCR was run for roughly 6 to 12 cycles. TCRdb reprocessed the 5' RACE reads with MiXCR, giving one entry per CDR3 protein. The repertoire consists of about 680,000 distinct CDR3 sequences, with more than 40% occurring once and the leading ten covering roughly 31%. Looked up from germline, CDR1 is MNHEY and CDR2 is SMNVEV (reference sequence). The length of the CDR3 is 16 residues. The ends lost 5 bases at V and 3 bases at J; junction bases unmatched: 10.

The chain has TRBV27 and TRBJ2-1; 7 nucleotides match TRBD1. The receptor's source is a woman aged 60 to 75 in good health. Sequencing was performed on blood. The CDR3, as DNA: TGTGCCAGCAGTCAAGATGCAGGGGGATACTACAATGAGCAGTTCTTC. It translates to CASSQDAGGYYNEQFF.